This T cell receptor beta chain comes out of a study of neurological immune-mediated disorders. Background on the study: The multiple sclerosis group of roughly 35 included around 30 relapsing-remitting and 3 secondary progressive patients.

This clonotype was counted many times. Its cognate antigen is unknown. Between the trimmed V and J ends, which lost 5 bases and 0 bases, there was a span of 11 bases. This CDR3 spans 14 amino acids. Germline V gene sequence: CDR1 MNHEY, CDR2 SMNVEV (reference sequence). For the unsorted libraries, 2 million PBMCs stored at -80 C served as input. General observations from the study: One related-CDR3 cluster, which may be a signature, held the repertoires of 18 of 34 multiple sclerosis patients after phylogenetic grouping.

With 10-nucleotide random UMIs included, cDNA was synthesized by 5'RACE. TCRdb ran MiXCR on the 5' RACE reads and lists one entry per CDR3 protein. The sample has about 33,000 distinct CDR3 sequences, roughly 1.6% seen once. Material: PBMCs. The genes are TRBV27 and TRBJ2-7, with D hard to call. This TCR came from a woman aged 25 to 39 with multiple sclerosis. The CDR3 loop is CASSDTTTSYEQYF. The CDR3 DNA reads as TGTGCCAGCAGTGATACAACGACCTCCTACGAGCAGTACTTC.